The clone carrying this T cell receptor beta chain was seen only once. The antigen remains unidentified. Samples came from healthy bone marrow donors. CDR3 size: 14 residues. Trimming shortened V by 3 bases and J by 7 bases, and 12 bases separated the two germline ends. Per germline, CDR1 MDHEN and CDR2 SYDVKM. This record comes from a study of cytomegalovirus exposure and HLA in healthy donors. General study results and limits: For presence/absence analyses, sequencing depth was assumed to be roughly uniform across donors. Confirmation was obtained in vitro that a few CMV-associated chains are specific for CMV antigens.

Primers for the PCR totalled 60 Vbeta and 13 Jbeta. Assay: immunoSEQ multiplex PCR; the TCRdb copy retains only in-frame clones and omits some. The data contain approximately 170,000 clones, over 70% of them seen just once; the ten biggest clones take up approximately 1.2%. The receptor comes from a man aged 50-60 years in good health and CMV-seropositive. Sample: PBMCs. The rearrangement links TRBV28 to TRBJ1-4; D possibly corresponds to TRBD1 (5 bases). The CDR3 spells CASSFSRASEKLFF. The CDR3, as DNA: TGTGCCAGCAGTTTTTCCAGGGCCTCTGAAAAACTGTTTTTT.